This T cell receptor (beta chain) was observed in a study of shared clonotypes between healthy human individuals. Study context: For every donor, three CD4 naive, three CD4 memory, two CD8 naive and one CD8 memory plates were used. Study-level points and caveats: Apart from blood, nothing was sampled; tissue repertoires likely differ. Memory subsets generally showed smaller estimated richness than naive subsets did.

The naive CD8 population came from CD45RO-negative cells selected for CCR7, without terminally differentiated effector memory CD45RA+ cells. Concerning this clone itself: What it binds is not known.

It was across several immunoSEQ plates that each subset's genomic DNA was evenly split. Only in-frame clones appear in the TCRdb table, and some are missing; sequencing was by immunoSEQ multiplex PCR. The sample includes some 2 million clones, around 96% of them seen just once. The receptor was isolated from a man between 18 and 35 years old in good health. Sequencing was done on a sample of naive CD8+ T cells sorted from blood.

This chain's CDR3 is CSVEGGRSVQETQYF. The DNA for the CDR3 is TGCAGCGTTGAAGGGGGACGGAGTGTCCAAGAGACCCAGTACTTC. J is TRBJ2-5 and V is TRBV29-1; D may match TRBD1 or TRBD2 (5 bases each). The CDR3 is 15 residues long. Looked up from germline, CDR1 is SQVTM and CDR2 is ANQGSEA. Trimming left V 1 base short and J 1 base short, with 13 bases between.